This T cell receptor (beta chain) was obtained from a study of T cell responses to AZD1222 COVID-19 vaccine. Only in-frame clones appear in the TCRdb table, and some are missing; sequencing was by immunoSEQ multiplex PCR. The profile shows under 110,000 clones, about 90% of them singletons. Concerning this clone itself: The antigen remains unidentified.

The CDR3 loop spans 15 amino acids. Per the germline V gene, CDR1 is SGHRS and CDR2 is YFSETQ. The V gene lost 0 bases and the J gene lost 2 bases, with 8 bases spanning the gap. Study-level findings and limits: Spike-specific TCR repertoires showed rising breadth and depth after two AZD1222 doses.

V is TRBV5-1 and J is TRBJ1-4; tentatively, D is TRBD1 (5 bases). The TCR sequence derives from an adult in good health. Sequencing was performed on peripheral blood, taken on day 0 of AZD1222 vaccination. The CDR3 region has the DNA TGCGCCAGCAGCTTGGGGGGGACCACTAATGAAAAACTGTTTTTT. This sequence encodes CASSLGGTTNEKLFF.